Shown below are 23 T cell receptor beta chains from a single sample sequenced in a study of blood T cell repertoires in COVID-19. Profiling relied on immunoSEQ multiplex PCR, and the TCRdb table lists in-frame clones only, not all of them. The repertoire holds around 300,000 clones, with around 90% as singletons. The sequenced material came from PBMCs or T cells enriched from blood (not recorded which). These receptors all stem from a woman in her twenties or thirties who had recovered from COVID-19.

The J gene is TRBJ1-1, the V gene TRBV7-9; 9 bases are shared with TRBD1. Germline values: CDR1 SEHNR, CDR2 FQNEAQ (reference sequence). CDR3 length: 14 residues. The J segment lost 4 bases and the V segment lost 4 bases, leaving 4 bases of the junction unmatched. The DNA of the CDR3 is TGTGCCAGCAGCTCCGACAGGGGGGGCACTGAAGCTTTCTTT. As protein: CASSSDRGGTEAFF.

V and J are TRBV7-9 and TRBJ2-1; 10 bases match TRBD2. CDR3 length: 16 amino acids. From germline, CDR1 is SEHNR and CDR2 FQNEAQ (reference sequence). Trimming cost V 2 bases and J 3 bases; bases outside gene matches: 4. Written as DNA, the CDR3 is TGTGCCAGCAGCTTACAGCGGGGGGGGAACTACAATGAGCAGTTCTTC. Its protein product is CASSLQRGGNYNEQFF.

The chain employs TRBV5-1 and TRBJ2-7; 9 bases fit TRBD1. The V gene's germline CDR1 is SGHRS and CDR2 YFSETQ. The CDR3 has 14 residues. After removal of 6 bases from V and 3 bases from J, the junction contained 7 bases not matched to a gene. The CDR3 loop reads CASNSGQGNYEQYF. The CDR3 DNA sequence: TGCGCCAGCAACTCGGGACAGGGTAACTACGAGCAGTACTTC.

The chain joins TRBV6-1 to TRBJ1-5, with a tentative D call TRBD1 (6 bases). Trimming stripped 2 bases from V and 6 bases from J, with 17 bases between. CDR1 is MNHNS and CDR2 is SASEGT in the germline V gene. CDR3 length: 16 residues. The CDR3 sequence is CASSEKVTGEGQPQHF. The DNA for the CDR3 is TGTGCCAGCAGTGAAAAAGTGACAGGTGAGGGTCAGCCCCAGCATTTT.

This chain connects TRBV5-1 to TRBJ1-3, with D possibly TRBD1 on 5 matching bases. The germline CDR1 and CDR2 sequences are SGHRS and YFSETQ. Trimming shortened V by 4 bases and J by 2 bases, and 13 bases separated the two germline ends. This CDR3 comprises 15 residues. CDR3 residues: CASSGGTLAGNTIYF. The DNA of the CDR3 is TGCGCCAGCAGCGGCGGGACGCTTGCTGGAAACACCATATATTTT.

The rearrangement uses TRBV10-2 and TRBJ1-1; possible D gene TRBD1, 5 bases. Per germline, CDR1 WSHSY and CDR2 SAAADI. This CDR3 region has 20 residues. The V gene lost 0 bases and the J gene lost 1 base, with 24 bases spanning the gap. CDR3 in amino acids: CASSESSPGVLPLSNTEAFF. As DNA, the CDR3 is TGCGCCAGCAGTGAGTCGAGTCCGGGGGTTCTCCCCTTATCGAACACTGAAGCTTTCTTT.

The genes are TRBV19 and TRBJ1-2; the D gene is possibly TRBD1 (5 bases). The V end lost 8 bases, the J end lost 6 bases, and 16 bases lay between the germline ends. The length of the CDR3 is 13 residues. Germline loops: CDR1 LNHDA, CDR2 SQIVND (reference sequence). The CDR3 here is CASSEAGFDGYTF. The CDR3, as DNA: TGTGCCAGTTCCGAGGCAGGGTTCGATGGCTACACCTTC. Full variable domain (remainder filled in from reference TRBV19 and TRBJ1-2): DGGITQSPKYLFRKEGQNVTLSCEQNLNHDAMYWYRQDPGQGLRLIYYSQIVNDFQKGDIAEGYSVSREKKESFPLTVTSAQKNPTAFYLCASSEAGFDGYTFGSGTRLTVV.

The rearrangement links TRBV28 to TRBJ1-5, with unresolved D. Germline-derived CDR1 and CDR2 are MDHEN and SYDVKM. CDR3 length: 14 amino acids. V lost 4 bases, J lost 8 bases, and 15 bases lay in between. For the CDR3, the DNA is TGTGCCAGCAGTTCGAGGCGGGGTATTAAGCCCCAGCATTTT. Residues: CASSSRRGIKPQHF.

This clone was seen a handful of times. V and J are TRBV28 and TRBJ1-5; 9 nucleotides align to TRBD1. This CDR3 has 14 residues. V gave up 6 bases and J gave up 5 bases; unmatched junction bases: 5. Germline assignment: CDR1 MDHEN and CDR2 SYDVKM. The CDR3 sequence: CASSTGQGYQPQHF. Here the CDR3 DNA reads TGTGCCAGCAGCACGGGACAGGGTTATCAGCCCCAGCATTTT.

The rearrangement uses TRBV28 and TRBJ2-5, with D uncertain. V shed 4 bases and J shed 2 bases, with 2 bases lying between them. This CDR3 region has 11 residues. Germline V gene data show CDR1 as MDHEN and CDR2 as SYDVKM. Here the CDR3 DNA reads TGTGCCAGCAGTTCTCAAGAGACCCAGTACTTC. It specifies CASSSQETQYF.

The genes are TRBV27 and TRBJ1-5; a possible D gene is TRBD1 (6 bases). The germline V and J ends were trimmed by 2 bases and 7 bases, with 15 bases remaining between them. Germline values: CDR1 MNHEY, CDR2 SMNVEV (reference sequence). The CDR3 contains 15 residues. The CDR3 is CASSLNSGGRQPQHF. The CDR3, as DNA: TGTGCCAGCAGTTTAAATTCGGGGGGCCGGCAGCCCCAGCATTTT.

There are a few counts of this clone. Different DNA sequences within this sample yield the same CDR3. The genes are TRBV5-1 and TRBJ1-1; D might be TRBD1 (5 bases). Germline lookup yields CDR1 SGHRS and CDR2 YFSETQ. V lost 4 bases and J 2 bases, leaving 9 bases between the germline ends. The CDR3 sequence is 13 residues long. CDR3 in amino acids: CASSIQGNTEAFF. The DNA for the CDR3 is TGCGCCAGCAGCATCCAGGGTAACACTGAAGCTTTCTTT.

This chain links TRBV4-1 with TRBJ2-2; 7 nucleotides align to TRBD2. Trimming cost V 0 bases and J 2 bases; bases outside gene matches: 3. The CDR3 spans 16 residues. CDR1 is MGHRA, CDR2 YSYEKL, per germline. The DNA of the CDR3 is TGCGCCAGCAGCCAAGACCCGGGACTAAACACCGGGGAGCTGTTTTTT. Amino acids: CASSQDPGLNTGELFF.

This chain connects TRBV6-2 or TRBV6-3 to TRBJ2-7; 9 bases are a match to TRBD1. Germline values: CDR1 MNHEY, CDR2 SVGEGT. The J segment lost 3 bases and the V segment lost 5 bases, leaving 5 bases of the junction unmatched. The length of the CDR3 is 14 residues. CDR3 in amino acids: CASSRTGQGYEQYF. The CDR3 nucleotides read TGTGCCAGCAGTCGTACGGGACAGGGCTACGAGCAGTACTTC.

A single count supports this clone. V is TRBV5-1 and J is TRBJ2-1; D is perhaps TRBD1 (5 bases). CDR1 SGHRS and CDR2 YFSETQ come from the germline V gene. V shed 0 bases and J shed 4 bases, with 8 bases lying between them. The CDR3 loop spans 14 amino acids. CDR3 protein: CASSLGDRYNEQFF. CDR3 DNA: TGCGCCAGCAGCTTGGGCGACAGATACAATGAGCAGTTCTTC.

This chain joins TRBV30 and TRBJ2-1; a weak D match, TRBD2 (6 bases). CDR3 length: 13 amino acids. V shed 0 bases and J shed 6 bases, with 9 bases lying between them. The germline V gene encodes CDR1 GTSNPN and CDR2 SVGIG (reference sequence). CDR3 protein: CAWSVSGSNEQFF. The DNA of the CDR3 is TGTGCCTGGAGTGTATCCGGGAGCAATGAGCAGTTCTTC.

This clone was recorded once. The chain is built from TRBV6-2 or TRBV6-3 and TRBJ2-1; D unclear. Germline-derived CDR1 and CDR2 are MNHEY and SVGEGT. Between the trimmed V and J ends, which lost 4 bases and 6 bases, there was a span of 13 bases. This CDR3 comprises 14 residues. CDR3 region: CASSSYESFNEQFF. The CDR3 bases are TGTGCCAGCAGTTCTTACGAGAGTTTCAATGAGCAGTTCTTC.

The gene calls are TRBV11-2 and TRBJ2-1; TRBD2 agrees at 12 bases. The ends lost 5 bases at V and 6 bases at J; junction bases unmatched: 5. Germline loops: CDR1 SGHAT, CDR2 FQNNGV. The CDR3 spans 15 residues. The DNA for the CDR3 is TGTGCCAGCAGCCAAGCTAGCGGGAGGGCCAATGAGCAGTTCTTC. Translation gives CASSQASGRANEQFF.

The chain links TRBV7-2 to TRBJ2-7; 10 bases map to TRBD1. Germline CDR1 and CDR2: SGHTA and FQGNSA. CDR3 length: 13 amino acids. V lost 6 bases to trimming and J lost 7 bases; unmatched junction nucleotides: 6. CDR3 amino acids: CASREGQGGEQYF. CDR3 in DNA: TGTGCCAGCAGAGAAGGACAGGGGGGAGAGCAGTACTTC.

The gene calls are TRBV10-3 and TRBJ1-6; 8 bases are shared with TRBD1. The V segment lost 4 bases and the J segment 14 bases; nucleotides outside the gene matches: 16. The CDR3 is made up of 16 amino acids. The germline CDR1 and CDR2 sequences are ENHRY and SYGVKD. Here the CDR3 reads CAISVTGTLAQGALHF. Written as DNA, the CDR3 is TGTGCCATCAGTGTCACCGGGACTTTAGCACAGGGGGCCCTCCACTTT.

This chain connects TRBV6-1 to TRBJ1-4; TRBD1 agrees at 9 bases. Looked up from germline, CDR1 is MNHNS and CDR2 is SASEGT. The V and J ends lost 2 bases and 10 bases, in that order; junction bases with no gene match: 8. The CDR3 sequence is 15 residues long. The CDR3 sequence: CASSEYGTGSGKLFF. In nucleotides, the CDR3 is TGTGCCAGCAGTGAATATGGGACAGGGTCAGGAAAACTGTTTTTT.

This clone was counted between two and nine times. V gene TRBV9 combines with J gene TRBJ2-1; D may be TRBD2 (5 bases). This CDR3 spans 15 amino acids. V was pared by 1 base and J by 6 bases, with 14 bases between. CDR1 is SGDLS and CDR2 is YYNGEE in the germline V gene. This CDR3 is CASSVYGIGGNEQFF. The CDR3 DNA follows: TGTGCCAGCAGCGTATATGGAATTGGAGGCAATGAGCAGTTCTTC.

V is TRBV6-5 and J is TRBJ1-2; 9 bases agree with TRBD1. CDR3 length: 13 residues. The germline CDR1 and CDR2 sequences are MNHEY and SVGAGI. V was clipped by 6 bases and J by 5 bases; unmatched bases: 4. CDR3 in amino acids: CASSRDREYGYTF. DNA of the CDR3: TGTGCCAGCAGCCGGGACAGGGAATATGGCTACACCTTC.